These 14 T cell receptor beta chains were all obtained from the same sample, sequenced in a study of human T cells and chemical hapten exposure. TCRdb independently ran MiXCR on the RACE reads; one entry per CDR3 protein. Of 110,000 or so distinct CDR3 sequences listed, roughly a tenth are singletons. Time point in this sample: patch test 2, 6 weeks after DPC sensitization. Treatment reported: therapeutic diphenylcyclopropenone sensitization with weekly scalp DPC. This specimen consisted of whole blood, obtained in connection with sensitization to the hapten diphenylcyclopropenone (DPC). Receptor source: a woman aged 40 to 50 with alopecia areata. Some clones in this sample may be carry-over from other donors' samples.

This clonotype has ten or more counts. The CDR3 loop reads CASSERGTDNSPLHF. DNA of the CDR3: TGTGCCAGCAGCGAAAGGGGGACCGATAATTCACCCCTCCACTTT. The V gene is TRBV11-2, the J gene TRBJ1-6, with D tentatively TRBD1 (6 bases). Trimming took off 5 bases at V and 5 bases at J, with 13 bases between the two ends. The CDR3 length is 15 residues. Germline CDR1 and CDR2: SGHAT and FQNNGV.

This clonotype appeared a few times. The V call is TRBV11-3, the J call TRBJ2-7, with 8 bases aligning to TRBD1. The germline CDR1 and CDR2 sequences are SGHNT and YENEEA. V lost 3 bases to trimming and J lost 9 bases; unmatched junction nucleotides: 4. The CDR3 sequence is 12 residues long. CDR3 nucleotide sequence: TGTGCCAGCAGCTTTCCAGGGGGCTGGCAGTACTTC. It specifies CASSFPGGWQYF.

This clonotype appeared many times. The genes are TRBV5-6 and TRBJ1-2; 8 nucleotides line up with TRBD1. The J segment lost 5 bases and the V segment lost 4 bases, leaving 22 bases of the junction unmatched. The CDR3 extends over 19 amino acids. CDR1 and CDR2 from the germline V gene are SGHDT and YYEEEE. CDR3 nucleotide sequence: TGTGCCAGCAGCCCGGGGATGTGGGGACAGGCCACACGCGCTTATGGCTACACCTTC. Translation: CASSPGMWGQATRAYGYTF.

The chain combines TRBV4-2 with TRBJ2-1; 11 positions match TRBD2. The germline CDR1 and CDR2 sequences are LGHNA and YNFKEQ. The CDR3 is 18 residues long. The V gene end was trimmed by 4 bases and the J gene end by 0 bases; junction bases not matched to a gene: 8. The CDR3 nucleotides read TGTGCCAGCAGCCGGCCTAGCGGGGGGTCTCTCTCCTACAATGAGCAGTTCTTC. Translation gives CASSRPSGGSLSYNEQFF.

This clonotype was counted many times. CDR3 DNA: TGTGCCAGCAGTACCCTTTGGGCGGGGGAAGGGGAGACCCAGTACTTC. Protein product: CASSTLWAGEGETQYF. The chain combines TRBV28 with TRBJ2-5; TRBD2 agrees at 7 bases. Germline trimming cut 5 bases from V and 5 bases from J; bases unmatched to any gene: 14. The CDR3 is 16 residues long. CDR1 is MDHEN, CDR2 SYDVKM, per germline.

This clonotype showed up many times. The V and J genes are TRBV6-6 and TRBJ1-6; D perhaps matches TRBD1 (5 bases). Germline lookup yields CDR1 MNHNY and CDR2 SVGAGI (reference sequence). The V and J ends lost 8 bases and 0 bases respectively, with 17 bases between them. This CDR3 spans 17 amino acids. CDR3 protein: CASLLGGFSSYNSPLHF. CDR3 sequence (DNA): TGTGCCAGCCTCCTCGGGGGTTTCAGCTCCTATAATTCACCCCTCCACTTT.

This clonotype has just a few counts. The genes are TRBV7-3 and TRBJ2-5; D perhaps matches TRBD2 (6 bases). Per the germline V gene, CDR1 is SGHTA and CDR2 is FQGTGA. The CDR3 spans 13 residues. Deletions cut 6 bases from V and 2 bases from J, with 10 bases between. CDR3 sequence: CASRTSGQETQYF. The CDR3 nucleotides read TGTGCCAGCAGGACTAGTGGACAAGAGACCCAGTACTTC.

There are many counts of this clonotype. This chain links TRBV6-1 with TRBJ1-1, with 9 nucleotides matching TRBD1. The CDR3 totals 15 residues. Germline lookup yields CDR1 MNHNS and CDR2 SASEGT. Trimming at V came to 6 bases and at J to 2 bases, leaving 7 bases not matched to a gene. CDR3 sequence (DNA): TGTGCCAGCAGGGCGATACAGGGGGCAAACACTGAAGCTTTCTTT. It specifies CASRAIQGANTEAFF.

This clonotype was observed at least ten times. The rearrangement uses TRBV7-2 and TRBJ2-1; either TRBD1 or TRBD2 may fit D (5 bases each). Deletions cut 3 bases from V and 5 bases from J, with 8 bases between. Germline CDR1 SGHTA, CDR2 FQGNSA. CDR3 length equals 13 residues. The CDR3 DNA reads TGTGCCAGCAGCTTGGGGACGAACAATGAGCAGTTCTTC. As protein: CASSLGTNNEQFF.

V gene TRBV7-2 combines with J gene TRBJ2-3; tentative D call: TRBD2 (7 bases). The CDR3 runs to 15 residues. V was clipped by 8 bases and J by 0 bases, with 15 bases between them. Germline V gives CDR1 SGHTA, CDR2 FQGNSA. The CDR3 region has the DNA TGTGCCAGCCTGGGAGGGGGAACTAGCACAGATACGCAGTATTTT. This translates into CASLGGGTSTDTQYF.

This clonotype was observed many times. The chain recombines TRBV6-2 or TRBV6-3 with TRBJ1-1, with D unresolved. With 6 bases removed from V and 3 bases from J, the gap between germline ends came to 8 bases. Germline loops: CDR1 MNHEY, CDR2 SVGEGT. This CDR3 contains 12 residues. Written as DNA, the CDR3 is TGTGCCAGCAGGTTCAGTGACACTGAAGCTTTCTTT. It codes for CASRFSDTEAFF.

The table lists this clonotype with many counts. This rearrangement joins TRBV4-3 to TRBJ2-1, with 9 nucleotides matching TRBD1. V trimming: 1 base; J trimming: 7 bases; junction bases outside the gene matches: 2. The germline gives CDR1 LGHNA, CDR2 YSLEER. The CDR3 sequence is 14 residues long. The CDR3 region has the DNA TGCGCCAGCAGCCAAGGGGGACAGGGAAATGAGCAGTTCTTC. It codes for CASSQGGQGNEQFF.

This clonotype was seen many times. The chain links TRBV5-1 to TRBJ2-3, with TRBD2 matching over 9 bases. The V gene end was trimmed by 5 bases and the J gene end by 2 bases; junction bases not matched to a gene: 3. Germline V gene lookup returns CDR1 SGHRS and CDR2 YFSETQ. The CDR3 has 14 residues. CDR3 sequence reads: CASSRLADTDTQYF. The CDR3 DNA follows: TGCGCCAGCAGTAGACTAGCGGACACAGATACGCAGTATTTT.

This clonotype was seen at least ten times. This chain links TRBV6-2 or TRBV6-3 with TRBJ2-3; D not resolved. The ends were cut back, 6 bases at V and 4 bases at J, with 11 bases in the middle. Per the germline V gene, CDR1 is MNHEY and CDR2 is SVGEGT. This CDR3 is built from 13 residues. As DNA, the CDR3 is TGTGCCAGCAGGGGTGGTGCGGCAGATACGCAGTATTTT. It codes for CASRGGAADTQYF.